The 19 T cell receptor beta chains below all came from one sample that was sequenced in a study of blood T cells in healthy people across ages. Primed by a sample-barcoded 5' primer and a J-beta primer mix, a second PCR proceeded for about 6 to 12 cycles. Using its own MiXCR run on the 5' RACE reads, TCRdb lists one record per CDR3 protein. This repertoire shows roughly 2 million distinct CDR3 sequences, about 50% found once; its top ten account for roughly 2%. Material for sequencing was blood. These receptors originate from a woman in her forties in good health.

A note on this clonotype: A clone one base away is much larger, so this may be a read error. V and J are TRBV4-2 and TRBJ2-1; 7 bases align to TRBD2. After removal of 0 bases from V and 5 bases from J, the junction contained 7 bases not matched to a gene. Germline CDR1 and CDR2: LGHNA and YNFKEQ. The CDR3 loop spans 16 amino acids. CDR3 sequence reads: CASSQDGGRRDNEQFF. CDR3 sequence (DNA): TGTGCCAGCAGCCAAGATGGCGGGAGACGGGACAATGAGCAGTTCTTC.

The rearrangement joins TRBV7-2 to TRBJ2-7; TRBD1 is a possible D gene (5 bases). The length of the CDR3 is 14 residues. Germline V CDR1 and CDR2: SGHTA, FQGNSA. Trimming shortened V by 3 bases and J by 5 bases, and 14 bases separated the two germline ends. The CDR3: CASSLDPTVDEQYF. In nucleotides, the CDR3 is TGTGCCAGCAGCTTGGACCCGACAGTTGACGAGCAGTACTTC.

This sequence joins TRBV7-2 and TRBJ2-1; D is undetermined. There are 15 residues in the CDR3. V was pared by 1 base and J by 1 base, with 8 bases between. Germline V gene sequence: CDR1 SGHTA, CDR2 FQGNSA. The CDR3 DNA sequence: TGTGCCAGCAGCTTAGTCATGGGGTCCTACAATGAGCAGTTCTTC. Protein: CASSLVMGSYNEQFF.

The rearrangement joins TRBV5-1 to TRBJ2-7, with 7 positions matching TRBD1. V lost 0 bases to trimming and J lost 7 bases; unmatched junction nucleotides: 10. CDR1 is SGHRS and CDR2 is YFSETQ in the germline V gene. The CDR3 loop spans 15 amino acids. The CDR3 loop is CASSLAGQDWMEQYF. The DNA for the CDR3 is TGCGCCAGCAGCTTGGCAGGACAGGACTGGATGGAGCAGTACTTC.

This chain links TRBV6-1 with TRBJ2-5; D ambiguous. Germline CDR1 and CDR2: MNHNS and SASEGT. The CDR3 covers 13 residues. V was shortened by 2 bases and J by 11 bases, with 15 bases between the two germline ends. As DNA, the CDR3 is TGTGCCAGCAGTGAATCCCGGGTCGGGCAGCAGTACTTC. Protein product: CASSESRVGQQYF.

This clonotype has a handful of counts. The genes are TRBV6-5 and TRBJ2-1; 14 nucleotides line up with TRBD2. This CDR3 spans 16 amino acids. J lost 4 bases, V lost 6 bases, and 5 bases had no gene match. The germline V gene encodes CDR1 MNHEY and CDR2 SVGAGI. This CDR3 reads CASRRGLAGAYNEQFF. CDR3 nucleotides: TGTGCCAGCAGGAGGGGACTAGCGGGGGCATACAATGAGCAGTTCTTC.

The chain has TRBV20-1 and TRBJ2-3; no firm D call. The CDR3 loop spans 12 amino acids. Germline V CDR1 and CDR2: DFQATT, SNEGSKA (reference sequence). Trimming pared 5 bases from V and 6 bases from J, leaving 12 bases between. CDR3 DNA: TGCAGTGCTCCGTTGCGTTGGGATACGCAGTATTTT. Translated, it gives CSAPLRWDTQYF.

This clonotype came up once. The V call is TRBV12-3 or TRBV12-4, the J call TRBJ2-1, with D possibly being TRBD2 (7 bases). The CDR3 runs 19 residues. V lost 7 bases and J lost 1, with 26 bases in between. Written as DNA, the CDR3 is TGTGCCAGCAAACCCCGGGGGGCCAGGTCGGGCGGTTCCTACAATGAGCAGTTCTTC. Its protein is CASKPRGARSGGSYNEQFF.

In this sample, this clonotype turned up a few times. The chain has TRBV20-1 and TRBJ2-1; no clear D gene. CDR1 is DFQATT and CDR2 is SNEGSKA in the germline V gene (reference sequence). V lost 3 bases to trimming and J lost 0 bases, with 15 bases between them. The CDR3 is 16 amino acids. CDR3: CSASGPNSGSYNEQFF. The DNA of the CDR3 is TGCAGTGCTAGTGGTCCCAATTCTGGCTCCTACAATGAGCAGTTCTTC.

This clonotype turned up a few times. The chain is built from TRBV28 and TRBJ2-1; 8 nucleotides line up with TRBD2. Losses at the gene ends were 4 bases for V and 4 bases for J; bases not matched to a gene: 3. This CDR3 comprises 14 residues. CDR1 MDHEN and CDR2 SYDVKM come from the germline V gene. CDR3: CASSSIAGYNEQFF. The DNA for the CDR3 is TGTGCCAGCAGTTCAATAGCGGGGTACAATGAGCAGTTCTTC.

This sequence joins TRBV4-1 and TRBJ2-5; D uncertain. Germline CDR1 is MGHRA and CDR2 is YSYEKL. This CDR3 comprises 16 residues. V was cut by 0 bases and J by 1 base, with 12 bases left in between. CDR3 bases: TGCGCCAGCAGCCAAGAGTATCGGGCATCCCAAGAGACCCAGTACTTC. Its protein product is CASSQEYRASQETQYF.

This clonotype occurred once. The CDR3 loop is CASSGRTGGTGELFF. CDR3 DNA sequence: TGCGCCAGCAGCGGGAGGACAGGAGGCACCGGGGAGCTGTTTTTT. The chain has TRBV5-1 and TRBJ2-2; D perhaps matches TRBD1 (7 bases). Deletions cut 4 bases from V and 4 bases from J, with 14 bases between. The germline V gene has CDR1 SGHRS and CDR2 YFSETQ. The CDR3 has 15 amino acids.

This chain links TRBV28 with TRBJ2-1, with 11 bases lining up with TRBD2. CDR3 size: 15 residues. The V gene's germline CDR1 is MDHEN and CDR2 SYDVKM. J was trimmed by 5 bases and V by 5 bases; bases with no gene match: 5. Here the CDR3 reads CASSIGTSGNNEQFF. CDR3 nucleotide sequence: TGTGCCAGCAGTATTGGGACTAGCGGCAACAATGAGCAGTTCTTC.

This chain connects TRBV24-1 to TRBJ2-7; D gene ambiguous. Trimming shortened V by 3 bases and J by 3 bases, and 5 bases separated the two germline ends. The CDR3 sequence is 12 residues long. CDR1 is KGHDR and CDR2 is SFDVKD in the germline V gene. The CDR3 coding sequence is TGTGCCACCAGTGATACAAGCTACGAGCAGTACTTC. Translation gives CATSDTSYEQYF.

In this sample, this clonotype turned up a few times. The CDR3 coding sequence is TGTGCCAGCAGTTTAGTCCGAGACAGGGGTTTTGGCTACACCTTC. As protein: CASSLVRDRGFGYTF. The chain carries TRBV28 and TRBJ1-2; TRBD1 matches at 8 bases. V lost 2 bases and J lost 7; bases outside the gene matches: 9. Germline CDR1 and CDR2: MDHEN and SYDVKM. CDR3 length equals 15 residues.

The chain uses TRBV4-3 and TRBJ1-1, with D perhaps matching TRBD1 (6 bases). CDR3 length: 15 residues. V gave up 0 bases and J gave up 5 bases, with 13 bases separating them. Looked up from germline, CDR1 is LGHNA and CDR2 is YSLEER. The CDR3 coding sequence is TGCGCCAGCAGCCAAGAAGGGACAACGTTAACTGAAGCTTTCTTT. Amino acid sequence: CASSQEGTTLTEAFF.

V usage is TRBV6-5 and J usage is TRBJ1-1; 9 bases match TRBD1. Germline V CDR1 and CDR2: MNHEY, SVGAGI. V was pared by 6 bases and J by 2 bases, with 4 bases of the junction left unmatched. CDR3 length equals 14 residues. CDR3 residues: CASRTGGFNTEAFF. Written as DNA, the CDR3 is TGTGCCAGCAGGACAGGGGGATTTAACACTGAAGCTTTCTTT.

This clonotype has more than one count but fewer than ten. The chain's CDR3 is CASSLAISGGAAEQYF. The CDR3 bases are TGTGCCAGCAGCTTAGCGATAAGCGGGGGGGCCGCCGAGCAGTACTTC. The V and J genes are TRBV7-2 and TRBJ2-7, with 10 bases aligning to TRBD2. The V segment lost 0 bases and the J segment 6 bases; nucleotides outside the gene matches: 8. Germline loops: CDR1 SGHTA, CDR2 FQGNSA. The CDR3 has 16 residues.

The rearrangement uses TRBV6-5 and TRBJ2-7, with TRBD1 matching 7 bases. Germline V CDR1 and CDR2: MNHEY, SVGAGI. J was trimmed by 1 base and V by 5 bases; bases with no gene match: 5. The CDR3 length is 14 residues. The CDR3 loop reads CASSRGQRSYEQYF. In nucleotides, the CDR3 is TGTGCCAGCAGTCGGGGACAGCGTTCCTACGAGCAGTACTTC.